A selection of T cell receptor beta chains follows, all from one sample in a study of Graves' ophthalmopathy and Graves' hyperthyroidism. TCRdb reprocessed the multiplex PCR reads via MiXCR and lists one record per CDR3 protein. Of 200,000 to 300,000 distinct CDR3 sequences listed, around 42% are singletons. Sequenced input: peripheral blood. These TCRs come from an adult man with Graves' ophthalmopathy. Both conserved end residues are part of each CDR3.

TRBJ1-6,TRBV2,CASDIGLQGNSPLHF
TRBJ1-5,TRBV30,CAWSRQGASNQPQHF
TRBJ2-7,TRBV10-3,CAISGGHEQYF
TRBJ1-5,TRBV6-2/TRBV6-3,CASSYVQAEYSNQPQHF
TRBJ1-6,TRBV20-1,CSARPGTINSPLHF
TRBJ1-6,TRBV9,CASSVGQQNSPLHF
TRBJ1-6,TRBV20-1,CSARVPGLSNSPLHF
TRBJ2-6,TRBV5-8,CASSLGWTAGANVLTF
TRBJ1-1,TRBV2,CASSPGQGRTEAFF
TRBJ1-2,TRBV6-5,CASSYQSGTGGYTF
TRBJ1-6,TRBV5-6,CASSYRTGQGSPLHF
TRBJ1-5,TRBV6-5,CASSSDRGTRSNQPQHF
TRBJ1-1,TRBV29-1,CSVATGFWENTEAFF
TRBJ1-3,TRBV12-3/TRBV12-4,CASLSAIYF
TRBJ2-2,TRBV5-1,CASSYTGDTGELFF
TRBJ2-7,TRBV7-9,CASSSQRGDSYEQYF
TRBJ1-3,TRBV7-3,CASSLGKENTIYF
TRBJ2-7,TRBV6-5,CASSERWGQGYEQYF
TRBJ1-4,TRBV12-3/TRBV12-4,CASRPDRRDREKLFF
TRBJ2-5,TRBV5-1,CASSFDGMETQYF
TRBJ1-2,TRBV12-3/TRBV12-4,CASSFRRTGGLYGYTF
TRBJ2-5,TRBV11-3,CASSSDPGTQYF
TRBJ2-2,TRBV7-3,CASSPTVTNTGELFF
TRBJ2-5,TRBV28,CASSLRLAGVETQYF
TRBJ1-2,TRBV6-5,CASRDPTNYGYTF
TRBJ2-7,TRBV4-1,CASNQGGQRLDEQYF
TRBJ2-5,TRBV19,CASSSRSPGETQYF
TRBJ2-7,TRBV7-9,CATSRATGSSYEQYF
TRBJ1-1,TRBV29-1,CSGMPRSEAFF
TRBJ1-6,TRBV20-1,CSARDQGDSPLHF
TRBJ1-1,TRBV7-2,CASSFGGGVTEAFF
TRBJ2-2,TRBV7-3,CASSLTGGSTGELFF
TRBJ1-6,TRBV2,CASSRDSDNSPLHF
TRBJ2-2,TRBV7-9,CASSLGTSGRVEGGELFF
TRBJ2-6,TRBV5-4,CASSPGGGLGANVLTF
TRBJ1-5,TRBV7-9,CASSLGRTGRGNQPQHF
TRBJ1-4,TRBV20-1,CSARQLATNEKLFF
TRBJ2-7,TRBV29-1,CSVVIRQSGQYF
TRBJ2-7,TRBV10-2,CASLHGIEQYF
TRBJ2-1,TRBV7-8,CASSSEREGYNEQFF
TRBJ1-1,TRBV20-1,CSARDRRGRDTEAFF
TRBJ1-3,TRBV7-3,CASSPRQTDYTEAFSGNTIYF
TRBJ2-7,TRBV2,CASSDDGEIYEQYF
.,TRBV24-1,CATSDTTGWDEQFF
TRBJ2-5,TRBV7-9,CAWDGQVQETQYF
TRBJ2-3,TRBV7-2,CASSATGVPDTQYF
TRBJ2-5,TRBV10-3,CAISGTSSGGTQETQYF
TRBJ1-5,TRBV7-2,CASSLRIGTDSNQPQHF
TRBJ2-5,TRBV15,CATSRASGTQYF
TRBJ2-5,TRBV3-1,CASSFRLEETQYF
TRBJ1-2,TRBV7-9,CASSLGANYGYTF
TRBJ2-7,TRBV6-6,CASTRNFPNPYEQYF
TRBJ1-1,TRBV19,CASRTGDRYEAFF